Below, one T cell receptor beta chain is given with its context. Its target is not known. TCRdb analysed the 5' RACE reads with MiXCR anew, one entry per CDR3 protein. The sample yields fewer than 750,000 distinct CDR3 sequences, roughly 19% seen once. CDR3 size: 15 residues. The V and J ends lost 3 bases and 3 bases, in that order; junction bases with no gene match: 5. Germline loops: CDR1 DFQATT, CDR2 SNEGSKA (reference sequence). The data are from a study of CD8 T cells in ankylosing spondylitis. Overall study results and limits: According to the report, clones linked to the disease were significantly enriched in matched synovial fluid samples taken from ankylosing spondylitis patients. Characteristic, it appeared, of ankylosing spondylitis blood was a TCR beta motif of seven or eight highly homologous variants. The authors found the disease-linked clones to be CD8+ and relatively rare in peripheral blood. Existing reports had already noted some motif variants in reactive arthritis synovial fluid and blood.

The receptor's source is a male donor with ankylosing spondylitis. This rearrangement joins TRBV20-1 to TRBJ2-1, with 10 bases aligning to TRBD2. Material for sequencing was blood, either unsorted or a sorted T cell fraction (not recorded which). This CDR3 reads CSASALAGDYNEQFF. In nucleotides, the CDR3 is TGCAGTGCTAGTGCCCTAGCGGGAGACTACAATGAGCAGTTCTTC.